This T cell receptor beta chain was observed in a study of cytomegalovirus exposure and HLA in healthy donors (dated by TCRdb to about 2017). About the study as a whole: According to an earlier analysis of 587 of the donors, some 170 million T cells yielded some 110 million unique TCR beta sequences and around 280 Gb of sequence data. Roughly 300 gigabases of sequencing data and around 90 million unique TCR sequences made up an early release that covered approximately 650 HLA-typed donors. Of the 350 to 450 genotyped donors, approximately 80% were placed in the genetic ancestry cluster associated with self-reported Caucasian donors. The study aimed to test whether signatures of past pathogen exposure could be identified by cataloging public T cell receptors. Using immunosequencing, the study profiled T cell repertoires from around 680 subjects and related those repertoires to cytomegalovirus serostatus. A separate validation cohort of approximately 130 different subjects was used in addition to the roughly 700-subject first cohort. The study combined high-throughput TCR immunosequencing, statistical association of individual TCRs with disease status, and machine learning to predict cytomegalovirus infection status. A later analysis re-examined previously published TCR beta repertoires from 610 or so donors and added high-resolution HLA genotyping to investigate patterns of TCR occurrence. Rather than drawing on any new phenotypic data, the later analysis identified candidate immune exposures from TCR beta sequences and the way those sequences occurred across donors. An earlier analysis of 500 to 750 of the donors applied high-throughput TCR beta sequencing to assess whether each TCR beta V gene segment acted as functional or pseudogenic. Donor age, sex, ethnicity and CMV serostatus were compiled together with the repertoire data. A later genetic analysis took genome-wide SNP genotypes for about 55% of the roughly 700 donors and used that subset as a discovery cohort. All discovery cohort repertoires had been generated using a single sequencing platform. HLA typing included class I and class II loci at four-digit resolution. Typing coverage varied by locus: roughly 620-640 donors for A, B, C, DRB1 and DQB1; around 560 for DQA1; about 570 for DPA1; 450 to 480 for DPB1. Roughly 5 DR-DQ haplotypes were handled as single units for association and clustering, since linkage in the cohort was strong. On average, roughly 240,000 unique TCR beta nucleotide sequences were sequenced per donor among 398 genotyped donors of the cohort, with roughly 18% of those sequences being non-productive.

The CDR3 measures 11 amino acids from cysteine to phenylalanine. Just CDR3 DNA is preserved here, 33 bases in frame from base 1. CDR1 is given as LNHDA and CDR2 as SQIVND, both from the germline V gene (reference sequence). V is pared back by 6 bases and J by 6 bases, with 8 bases lying between the germline termini. A remark on this clone: Its specific antigen is unknown.

The method was the immunoSEQ multiplex PCR assay. For the multiplex PCR, a mixture combining 60 forward primers for TCR Vbeta segments and 13 reverse primers for TCR Jbeta segments was used. Amplification of the CDR3 region of rearranged TCR beta genes was performed with a multiplex PCR assay on genomic DNA. On the Illumina HiSeq System, the amplified TCR beta libraries were sequenced as 87-base-pair reads. In the source study's methods: Across the roughly 640 repertoires, a later analysis counted 80 million or so unique TCR beta chains, roughly 11 million of which were shared by at least two donors. Raw reads were error-corrected and collapsed into unique sequences by a nearest-neighbor algorithm in which closely related sequences were merged to remove PCR and sequencing errors. CDR3 sequences were aligned to IMGT reference sequences to assign V, D and J gene segments. For a sequence to be retained, a match of at least six nucleotides to both a V gene segment and a J gene segment was required. A rearrangement was called productive if the CDR3 had no stop codons and remained in frame with V and J, and every other rearrangement was called non-productive. CDR3 was defined according to IMGT convention as the region running from the second conserved V-encoded cysteine to the conserved J-encoded phenylalanine. The earlier analysis of 587 of the donors excluded any sequence lacking an unambiguous match to a single V gene segment. In an earlier analysis of a few hundred of the donors, a V segment was called functional when productive rearrangements were above 56.7%, and segregating when the standard deviation between donors exceeded 5%. A statistical classification framework was built to diagnose cytomegalovirus status from the catalog of TCR beta chain sequences. V and J gene assignment, in a later analysis, came from comparing TCR nucleotide sequences with IMGT/GENE-DB human TR gene sequences. Using the TCRdist pipeline, a later analysis assigned CDR3 sequences along with most-parsimonious VDJ recombination scenarios. In a later analysis, each TCR beta chain was defined by its CDR3 amino acid sequence together with its V-gene family, and reads without a unique V-gene family were excluded. A later analysis removed several hundred highly shared, low-generation-probability nucleotide sequences to deal with suspected cross-contamination and a sequencing artifact. In a later analysis, a clonal expansion index for each public chain was calculated from normalized within-repertoire ranks of inferred template counts. In a later analysis, generation probabilities were computed using a VDJ recombination model fitted to out-of-frame rearrangements, and the results were checked against IGoR. In a later analysis, hypergeometric tests were used to score TCR-TCR, TCR-HLA and TCR-CMV co-occurrence, with a repertoire-size bias correction applied to TCR pairs. In a later analysis, false discovery rates were estimated by permuting HLA or CMV assignments 20 times. In a later analysis, co-occurring TCRs were grouped using DBSCAN, and TCRdist sequence similarity was added for clustering within HLA-allele-positive subsets. For co-occurrence clustering, repertoires with fewer than 30,000 or more than 120,000 public chains were excluded, along with five repertoires with anomalous nucleotide sharing. TCRdb holds this immuneACCESS table with in-frame rearrangements only. Some clones are missing; in checked studies, unresolved V genes explain under half, and the rest has no known cause. V and J calls and clone size follow that table, whereas D and trimming were derived from the DNA. This sample's table lists under 100,000 clones. The ten largest clones add up to around 3.4% of the sample.

What the work shows at the level of the full study, not this receptor alone: Because some donors lacked HLA typing at each locus, the association tests relied only on the typed subset. Because counts were too low, around 17 rarely observed V segments, including chromosome 9 orphons, were left out of the earlier analysis of 500 to 750 of the donors. Sequencing depth was assumed to be roughly uniform across donors in the presence/absence analyses, though that assumption may not hold. In vitro tests confirmed that a few of the cytomegalovirus-associated TCR beta chains recognize cytomegalovirus antigens. Linkage disequilibrium might explain the correlated functional status among segregating V segments, but an unknown experimental factor could not be excluded. In a later analysis, HLA-associated TCR beta chains were found to be more clonally expanded and to have lower generation probabilities than equally common non-associated chains. In a later analysis, several top co-occurrence clusters were reported to appear linked to parvovirus B19, influenza, CMV and Epstein-Barr virus. In a later analysis, TCR association rates were found to vary across HLA loci, with the most associated TCRs seen for DRB1 alleles and the fewest for HLA-C alleles. Cytomegalovirus status was reported to be diagnosed by the classifier with high specificity and sensitivity in both the original and validation cohorts. It was suggested by the authors that the approach could potentially be generalized to other disease states and immunological phenotypes. In the study, around 150 TCR beta chains were listed as associated with cytomegalovirus. A later genetic analysis associated a missense DCLRE1C variant with V-gene and J-gene trimming of TCR beta chains, and an independent cohort replicated the association. Specific HLA alleles were associated with 16,951 TCR beta sequences at a false discovery rate of 0.05 in a later analysis. Most CMV-associated TCR beta chains appeared to be HLA-restricted in a later analysis, and the HLA associations seemed to be driven largely by CMV exposure. A further reported finding was that TCR beta sequences accurately predicted the HLA-A and HLA-B alleles for most subjects in the first cohort. Across donors, most TCR sequences were observed very rarely, whereas some public TCRs were present in many individuals. A later genetic analysis reported fewer N-insertions in productive TCRs among donors in an Asian-associated ancestry cluster than the roughly 690-donor mean. A group of highly shared sequence variants was considered likely to be a technical artifact of the sequencing pipeline. Because the 87-base-pair reads could not distinguish some IMGT-functional V segments, including TRBV6-2 and TRBV6-3, those segments were excluded. In an earlier analysis of 587 of the donors, most TCR beta V segments appeared in productive rearrangements about 87% or about 30% of the time, broadly matching IMGT annotations. The cohort was sequenced for TCR beta chains only, and without alpha or paired-chain data the features that could be detected were limited. Immune exposure information for the cohort was limited to CMV serostatus. Strong co-occurrence of HLA alleles, especially DR and DQ, made assigning TCR associations to individual alleles difficult.

The cohort comprised more than 550 healthy bone marrow donors. Cohort members were all nominally healthy when sampled, although unrecorded immune exposures were likely present. The donor tested CMV seronegative, placing the donor among the approximately 400 seronegative members of the cohort. A peripheral blood sample was provided by each donor, and peripheral blood mononuclear cells were used for TCR beta sequencing. Genomic DNA extraction from the blood cell samples was performed with the Qiagen DNeasy Blood Extraction Kit. The clonotype was recovered from a woman in her 30s in good health and CMV-seronegative. The sample consisted of PBMCs. The V and J segments used are TRBV19 and TRBJ1-1; a tentative D call is TRBD1 (5 bases match). The DNA sequence follows: TGTGCCAGTAGGGGAGGGGCTGAAGCTTTCTTT. This gives the protein CASRGGAEAFF.